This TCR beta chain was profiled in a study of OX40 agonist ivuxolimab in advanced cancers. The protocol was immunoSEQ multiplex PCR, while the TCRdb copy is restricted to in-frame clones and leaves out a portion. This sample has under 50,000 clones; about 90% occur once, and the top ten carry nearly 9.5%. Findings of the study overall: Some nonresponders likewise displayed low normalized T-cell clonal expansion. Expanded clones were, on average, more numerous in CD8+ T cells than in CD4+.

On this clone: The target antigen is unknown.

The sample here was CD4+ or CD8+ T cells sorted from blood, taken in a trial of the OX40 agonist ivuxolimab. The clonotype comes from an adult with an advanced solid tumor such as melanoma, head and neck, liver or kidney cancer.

The CDR3 region has the DNA TGTGCCAGCAGAACAGGGTCAGGGAATGAGCAGTTCTTC. Translation: CASRTGSGNEQFF. The chain combines TRBV27 with TRBJ2-1, with D possibly matching TRBD1 (6 bases). The CDR3 runs to 13 residues. V lost 6 bases and J 7 bases, leaving 13 bases between the germline ends. Germline V CDR1 and CDR2: MNHEY, SMNVEV (reference sequence).